The clone carrying this TCR beta chain was recorded many times. Its antigen remains unidentified. Looked up from germline, CDR1 is MNHNY and CDR2 is SVGAGI (reference sequence). The ends lost 2 bases at V and 4 bases at J; junction bases unmatched: 7. The CDR3 sequence is 15 residues long. This sample stems from a study of cytomegalovirus exposure and HLA in healthy donors. Notes on the study in general: A later analysis found first-cohort TCR clusters tended to co-occur in the 130 or so validation repertoires. There were about 160 TCR beta chains listed as cytomegalovirus-associated.

Assay used: immunoSEQ multiplex PCR; TCRdb lists only in-frame clones, some missing. The data contain 100,000 to 150,000 clones, roughly 86% of them singletons. The sequenced sample was PBMCs. The sequence was collected from a man aged 30 to 45 in good health and CMV-seronegative. The chain recombines TRBV6-6 with TRBJ1-2, with 7 bases identical to TRBD1. In DNA form, the CDR3 reads TGTGCCAGCAGTTACCCCCGGGAGGGGGCCTATGGCTACACCTTC. This sequence encodes CASSYPREGAYGYTF.